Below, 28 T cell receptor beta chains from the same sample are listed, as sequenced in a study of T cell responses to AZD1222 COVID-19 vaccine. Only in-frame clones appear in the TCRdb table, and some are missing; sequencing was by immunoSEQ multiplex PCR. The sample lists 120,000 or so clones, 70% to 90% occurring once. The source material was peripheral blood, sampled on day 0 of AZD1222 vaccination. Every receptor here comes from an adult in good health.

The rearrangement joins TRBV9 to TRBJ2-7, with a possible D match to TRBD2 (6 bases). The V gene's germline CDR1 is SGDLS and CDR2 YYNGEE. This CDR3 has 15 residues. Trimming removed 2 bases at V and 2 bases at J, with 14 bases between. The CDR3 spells CASSVLADGPYEQYF. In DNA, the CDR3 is TGTGCCAGCAGCGTTTTAGCGGACGGACCCTACGAGCAGTACTTC.

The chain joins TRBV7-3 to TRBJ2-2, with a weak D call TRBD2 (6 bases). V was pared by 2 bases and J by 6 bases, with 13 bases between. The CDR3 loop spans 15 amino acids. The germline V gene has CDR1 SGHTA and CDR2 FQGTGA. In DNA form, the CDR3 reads TGTGCCAGCAGCTTAGCGGGGAGTAGGGCCGGGGAGCTGTTTTTT. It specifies CASSLAGSRAGELFF.

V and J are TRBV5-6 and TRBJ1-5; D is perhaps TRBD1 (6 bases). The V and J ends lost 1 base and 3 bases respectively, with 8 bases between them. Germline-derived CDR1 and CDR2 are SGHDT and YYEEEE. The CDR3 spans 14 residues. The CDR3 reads CASSLTGYNQPQHF. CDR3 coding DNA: TGTGCCAGCAGCTTGACAGGGTACAATCAGCCCCAGCATTTT.

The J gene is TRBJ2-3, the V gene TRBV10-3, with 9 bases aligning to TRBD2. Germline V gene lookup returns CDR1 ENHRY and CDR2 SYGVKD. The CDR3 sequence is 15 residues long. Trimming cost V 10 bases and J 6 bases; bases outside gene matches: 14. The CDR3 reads CASREPGLAHDTQYF. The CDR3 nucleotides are TGTGCCAGCAGGGAACCGGGACTAGCCCACGATACGCAGTATTTT.

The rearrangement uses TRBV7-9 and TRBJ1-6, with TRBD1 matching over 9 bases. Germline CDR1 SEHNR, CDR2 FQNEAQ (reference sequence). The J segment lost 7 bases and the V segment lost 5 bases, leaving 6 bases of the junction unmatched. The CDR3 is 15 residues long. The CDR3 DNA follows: TGTGCCAGCAGCCCCCGGGACAGGGTGAATTCACCCCTCCACTTT. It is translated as CASSPRDRVNSPLHF.

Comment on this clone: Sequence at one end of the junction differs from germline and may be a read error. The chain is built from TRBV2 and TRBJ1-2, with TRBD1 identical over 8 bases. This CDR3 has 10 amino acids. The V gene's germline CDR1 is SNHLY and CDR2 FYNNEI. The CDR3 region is CAKMTGDKFF. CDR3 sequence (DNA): TGTGCCAAGATGACAGGGGACAAGTTCTTC.

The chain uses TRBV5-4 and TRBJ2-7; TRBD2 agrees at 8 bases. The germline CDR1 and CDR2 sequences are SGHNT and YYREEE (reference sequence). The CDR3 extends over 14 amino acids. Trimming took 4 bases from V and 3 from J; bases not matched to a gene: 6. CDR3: CASSRPGGNYEQYF. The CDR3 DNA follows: TGTGCCAGCAGCCGCCCGGGGGGGAACTACGAGCAGTACTTC.

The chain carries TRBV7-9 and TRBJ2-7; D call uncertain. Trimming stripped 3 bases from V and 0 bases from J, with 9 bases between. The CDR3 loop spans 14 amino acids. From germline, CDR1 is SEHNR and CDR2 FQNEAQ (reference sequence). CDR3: CASSFSLSSYEQYF. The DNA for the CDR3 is TGTGCCAGCAGCTTCAGCCTCAGCTCCTACGAGCAGTACTTC.

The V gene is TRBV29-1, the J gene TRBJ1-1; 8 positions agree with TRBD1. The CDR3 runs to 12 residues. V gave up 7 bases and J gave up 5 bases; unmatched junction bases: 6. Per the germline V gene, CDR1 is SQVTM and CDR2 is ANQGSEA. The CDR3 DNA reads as TGCAGCGATAGACAGGGGCGGACTGAAGCTTTCTTT. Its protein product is CSDRQGRTEAFF.

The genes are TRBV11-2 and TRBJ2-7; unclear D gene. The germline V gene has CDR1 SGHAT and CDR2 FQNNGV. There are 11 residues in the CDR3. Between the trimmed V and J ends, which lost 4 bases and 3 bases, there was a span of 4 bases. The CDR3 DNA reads TGTGCCAGCAGCTCGTTCTACGAGCAGTACTTC. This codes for CASSSFYEQYF.

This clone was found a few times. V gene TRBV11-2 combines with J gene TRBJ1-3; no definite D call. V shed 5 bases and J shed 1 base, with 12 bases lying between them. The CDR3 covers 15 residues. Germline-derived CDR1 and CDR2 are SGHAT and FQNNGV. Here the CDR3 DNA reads TGTGCCAGCAGCCCCCATTCGGGGTCTGGAAACACCATATATTTT. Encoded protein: CASSPHSGSGNTIYF.

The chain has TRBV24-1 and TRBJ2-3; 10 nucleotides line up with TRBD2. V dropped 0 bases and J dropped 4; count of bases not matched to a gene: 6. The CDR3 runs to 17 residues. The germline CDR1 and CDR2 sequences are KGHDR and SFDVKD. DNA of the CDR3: TGTGCCACCAGTGATTTGCCGTCCAGCGGGAGGGCAGATACGCAGTATTTT. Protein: CATSDLPSSGRADTQYF.

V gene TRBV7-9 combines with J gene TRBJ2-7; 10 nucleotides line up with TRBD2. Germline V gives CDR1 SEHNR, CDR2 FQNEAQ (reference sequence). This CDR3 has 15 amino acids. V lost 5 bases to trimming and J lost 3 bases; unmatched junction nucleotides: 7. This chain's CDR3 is CASSLSGRALYEQYF. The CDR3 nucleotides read TGTGCCAGCAGCCTCAGCGGGAGGGCACTCTACGAGCAGTACTTC.

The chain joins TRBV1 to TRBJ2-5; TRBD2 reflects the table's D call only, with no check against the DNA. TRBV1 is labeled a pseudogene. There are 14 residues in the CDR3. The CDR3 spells CTSVPTSGQETQYF. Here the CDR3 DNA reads TGCACCAGCGTTCCGACTAGCGGACAAGAGACCCAGTACTTC.

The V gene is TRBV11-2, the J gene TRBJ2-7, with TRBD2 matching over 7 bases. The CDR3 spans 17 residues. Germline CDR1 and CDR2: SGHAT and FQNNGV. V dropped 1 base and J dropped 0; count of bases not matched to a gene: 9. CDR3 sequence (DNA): TGTGCCAGCAGCTTAGTGCTTCCGGGACTAAGCTCCTACGAGCAGTACTTC. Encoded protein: CASSLVLPGLSSYEQYF.

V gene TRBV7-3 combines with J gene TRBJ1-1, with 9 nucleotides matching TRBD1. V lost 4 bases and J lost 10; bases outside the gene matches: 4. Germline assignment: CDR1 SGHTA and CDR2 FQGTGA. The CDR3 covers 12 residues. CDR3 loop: CASSSNRGPAFF. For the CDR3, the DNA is TGTGCCAGCAGCTCGAACAGGGGGCCAGCTTTCTTT.

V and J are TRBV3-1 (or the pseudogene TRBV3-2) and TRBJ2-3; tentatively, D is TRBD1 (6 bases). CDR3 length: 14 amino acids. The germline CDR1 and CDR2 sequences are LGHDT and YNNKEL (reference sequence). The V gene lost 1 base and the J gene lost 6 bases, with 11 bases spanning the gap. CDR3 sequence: CASSQASRGDTQYF. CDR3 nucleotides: TGTGCCAGCAGCCAAGCCTCTAGGGGGGATACGCAGTATTTT.

CDR3 protein: CASSLGGAGENGETQYF. CDR3 coding DNA: TGCGCCAGCAGTCTTGGGGGAGCGGGAGAAAACGGGGAGACCCAGTACTTC. V is TRBV10-2 and J is TRBJ2-5, with TRBD2 matching 8 bases. The CDR3 covers 17 residues. Germline values: CDR1 WSHSY, CDR2 SAAADI. The ends lost 5 bases at V and 5 bases at J; junction bases unmatched: 16.

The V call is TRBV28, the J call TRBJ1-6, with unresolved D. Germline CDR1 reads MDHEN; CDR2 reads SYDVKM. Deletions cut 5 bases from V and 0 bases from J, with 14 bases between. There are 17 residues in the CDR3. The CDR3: CASSTSRLRSYNSPLHF. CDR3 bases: TGTGCCAGCAGTACCTCCCGACTTCGCTCCTATAATTCACCCCTCCACTTT.

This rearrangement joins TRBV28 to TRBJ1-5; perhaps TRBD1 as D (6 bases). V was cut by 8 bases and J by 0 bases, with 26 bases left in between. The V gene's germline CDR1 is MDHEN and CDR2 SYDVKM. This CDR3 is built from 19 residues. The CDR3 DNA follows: TGTGCCAGCCTCGGGGCCCGGGACACCTCAGTTTATAGCAATCAGCCCCAGCATTTT. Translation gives CASLGARDTSVYSNQPQHF.

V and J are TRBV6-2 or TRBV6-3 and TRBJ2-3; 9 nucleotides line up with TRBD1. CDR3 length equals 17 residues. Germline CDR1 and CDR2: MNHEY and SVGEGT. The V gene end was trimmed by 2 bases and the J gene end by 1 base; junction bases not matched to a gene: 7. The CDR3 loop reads CASSYGTGPGRTDTQYF. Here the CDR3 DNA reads TGTGCCAGCAGTTACGGGACAGGGCCGGGGCGCACAGATACGCAGTATTTT.

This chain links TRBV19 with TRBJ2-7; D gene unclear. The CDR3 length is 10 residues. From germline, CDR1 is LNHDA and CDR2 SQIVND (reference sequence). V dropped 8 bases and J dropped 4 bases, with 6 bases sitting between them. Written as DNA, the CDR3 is TGTGCCAGTGGATCATACGAGCAGTACTTC. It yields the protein CASGSYEQYF.

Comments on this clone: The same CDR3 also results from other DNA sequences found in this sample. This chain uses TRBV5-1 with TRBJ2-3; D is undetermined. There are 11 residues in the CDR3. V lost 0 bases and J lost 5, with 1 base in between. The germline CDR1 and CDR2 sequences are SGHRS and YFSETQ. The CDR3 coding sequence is TGCGCCAGCAGCTTGGGAGATACGCAGTATTTT. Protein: CASSLGDTQYF.

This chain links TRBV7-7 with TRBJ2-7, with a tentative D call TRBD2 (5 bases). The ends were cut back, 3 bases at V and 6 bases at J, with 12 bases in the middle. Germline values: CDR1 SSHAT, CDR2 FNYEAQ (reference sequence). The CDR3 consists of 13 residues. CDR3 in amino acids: CASSLTGDGEQYF. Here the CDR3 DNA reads TGTGCCAGCAGCTTGACCGGGGATGGCGAGCAGTACTTC.

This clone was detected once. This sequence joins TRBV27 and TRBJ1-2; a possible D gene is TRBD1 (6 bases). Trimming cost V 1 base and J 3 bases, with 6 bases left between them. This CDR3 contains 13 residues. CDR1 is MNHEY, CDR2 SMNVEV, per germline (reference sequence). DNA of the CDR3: TGTGCCAGCAGTTTATACAGGGACTATGGCTACACCTTC. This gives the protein CASSLYRDYGYTF.

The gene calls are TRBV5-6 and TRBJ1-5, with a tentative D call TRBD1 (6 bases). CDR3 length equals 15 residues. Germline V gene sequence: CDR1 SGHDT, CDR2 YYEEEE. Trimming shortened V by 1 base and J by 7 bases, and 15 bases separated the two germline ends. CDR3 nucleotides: TGTGCCAGCAGCTTGAGTGCGGGGGCCAGGCAGCCCCAGCATTTT. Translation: CASSLSAGARQPQHF.

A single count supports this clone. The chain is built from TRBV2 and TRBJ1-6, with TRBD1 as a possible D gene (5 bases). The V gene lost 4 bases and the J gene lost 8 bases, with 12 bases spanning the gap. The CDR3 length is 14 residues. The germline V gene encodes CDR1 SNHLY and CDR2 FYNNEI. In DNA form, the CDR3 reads TGTGCCAGCAGTGCTGCTGGACAACATTCACCCCTCCACTTT. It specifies CASSAAGQHSPLHF.

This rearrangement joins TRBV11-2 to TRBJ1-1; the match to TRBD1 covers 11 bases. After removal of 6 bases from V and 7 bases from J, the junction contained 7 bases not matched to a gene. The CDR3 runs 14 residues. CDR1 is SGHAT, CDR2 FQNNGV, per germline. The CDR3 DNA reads TGTGCCAGCAGATGGACAGGGGGCAGGGATGAAGCTTTCTTT. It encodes CASRWTGGRDEAFF.